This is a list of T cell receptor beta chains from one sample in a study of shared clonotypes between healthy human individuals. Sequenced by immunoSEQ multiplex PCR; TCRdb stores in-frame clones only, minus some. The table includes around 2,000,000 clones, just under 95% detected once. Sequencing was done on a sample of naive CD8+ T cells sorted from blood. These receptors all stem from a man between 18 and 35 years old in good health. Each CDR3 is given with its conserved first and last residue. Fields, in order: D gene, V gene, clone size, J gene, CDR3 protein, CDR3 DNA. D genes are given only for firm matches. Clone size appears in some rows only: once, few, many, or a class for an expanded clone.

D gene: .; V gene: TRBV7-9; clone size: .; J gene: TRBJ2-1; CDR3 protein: CASDSLGYNEQFF; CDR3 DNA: TGTGCCAGCGACAGCTTAGGCTACAATGAGCAGTTCTTC
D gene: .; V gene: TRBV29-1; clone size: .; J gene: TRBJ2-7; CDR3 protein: CSVEQGEGYEQYF; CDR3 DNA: TGCAGCGTTGAGCAGGGGGAGGGCTACGAGCAGTACTTC
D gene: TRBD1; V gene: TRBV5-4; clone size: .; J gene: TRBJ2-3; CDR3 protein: CASSLATGQAAYTQYF; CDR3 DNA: TGTGCCAGCAGCTTGGCCACAGGACAGGCCGCCTATACGCAGTATTTT
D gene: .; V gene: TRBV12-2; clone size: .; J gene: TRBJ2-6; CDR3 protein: CASRCRGNGANVLTF; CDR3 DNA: TGTGCAAGTCGCTGCAGGGGAAATGGGGCCAACGTCCTGACTTTC
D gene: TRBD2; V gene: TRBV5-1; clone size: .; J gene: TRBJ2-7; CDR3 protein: CASSFGTSGSHEQYF; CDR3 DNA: TGCGCCAGCAGCTTTGGGACTAGCGGGAGCCACGAGCAGTACTTC
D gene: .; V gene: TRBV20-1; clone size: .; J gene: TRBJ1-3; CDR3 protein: CSGSSGNTIYF; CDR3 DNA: TGCAGCGGCAGCTCTGGAAACACCATATATTTT
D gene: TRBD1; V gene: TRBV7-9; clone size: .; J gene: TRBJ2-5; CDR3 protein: CASSPTTGEETQYF; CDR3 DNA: TGTGCCAGCAGCCCGACGACAGGGGAAGAGACCCAGTACTTC
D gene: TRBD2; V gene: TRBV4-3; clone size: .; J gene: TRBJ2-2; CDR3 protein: CASSQDLVGLAVFMNTGELFF; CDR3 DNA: TGCGCCAGCAGCCAAGATCTCGTGGGACTAGCGGTGTTTATGAACACCGGGGAGCTGTTTTTT
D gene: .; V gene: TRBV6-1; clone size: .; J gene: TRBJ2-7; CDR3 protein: CASSESGYGLYEQYF; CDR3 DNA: TGTGCCAGCAGTGAATCAGGGTACGGGCTCTACGAGCAGTACTTC
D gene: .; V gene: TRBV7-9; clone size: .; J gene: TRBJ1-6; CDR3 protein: CASSSPLNSPLHF; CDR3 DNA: TGTGCCAGCAGCTCCCCCCTTAATTCACCCCTCCACTTT
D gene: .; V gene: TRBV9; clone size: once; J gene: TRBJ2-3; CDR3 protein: CASSEEGGPTDTQYF; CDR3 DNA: TGTGCCAGCAGCGAGGAGGGCGGACCCACAGATACGCAGTATTTT
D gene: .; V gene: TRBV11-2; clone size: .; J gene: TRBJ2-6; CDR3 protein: CASITTGRSGANVLTF; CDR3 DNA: TGTGCCAGCATCACGACAGGCCGCTCTGGGGCCAACGTCCTGACTTTC
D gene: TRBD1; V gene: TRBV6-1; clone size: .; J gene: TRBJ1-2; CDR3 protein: CASRPRDRDSYGYTF; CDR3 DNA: TGTGCCAGCAGGCCCCGGGACAGGGATTCCTATGGCTACACCTTC
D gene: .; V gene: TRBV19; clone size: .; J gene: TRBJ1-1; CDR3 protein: CASTSGLLAFF; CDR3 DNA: TGTGCCAGTACGTCCGGTTTGTTAGCTTTCTTT
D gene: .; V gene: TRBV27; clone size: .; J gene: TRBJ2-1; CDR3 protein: CASSLSSGLTYNEQFF; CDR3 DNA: TGTGCCAGCAGTTTATCGTCGGGCCTAACCTACAATGAGCAGTTCTTC
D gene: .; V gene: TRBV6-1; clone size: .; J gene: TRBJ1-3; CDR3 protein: CASSEFYSGNTIYF; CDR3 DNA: TGTGCCAGCAGTGAATTTTACTCTGGAAACACCATATATTTT
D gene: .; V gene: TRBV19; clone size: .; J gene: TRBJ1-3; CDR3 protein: CASSIVNSGNTIYF; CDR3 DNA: TGTGCCAGTAGTATAGTTAACTCTGGAAACACCATATATTTT
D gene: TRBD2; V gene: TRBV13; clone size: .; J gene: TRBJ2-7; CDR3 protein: CASSSSGLAGVSSYEQYF; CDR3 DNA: TGTGCCAGCAGCTCCTCCGGACTAGCGGGGGTCTCTTCCTACGAGCAGTACTTC
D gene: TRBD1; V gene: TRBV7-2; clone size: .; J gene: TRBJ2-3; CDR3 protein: CASSLAGWTGGDTQYF; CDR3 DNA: TGTGCCAGCAGCTTAGCTGGCTGGACAGGGGGCGATACGCAGTATTTT
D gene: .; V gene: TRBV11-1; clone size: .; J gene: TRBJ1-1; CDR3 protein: CASSLSGLEAFF; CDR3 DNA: TGTGCCAGCAGCTTATCGGGCCTTGAAGCTTTCTTT
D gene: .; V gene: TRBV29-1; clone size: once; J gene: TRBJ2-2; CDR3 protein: CSVGGVTGELFF; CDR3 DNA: TGCAGCGTTGGGGGTGTCACCGGGGAGCTGTTTTTT
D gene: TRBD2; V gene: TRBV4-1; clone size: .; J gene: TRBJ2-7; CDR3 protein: CASSQQVSSGGSYEQYF; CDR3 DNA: TGCGCCAGCAGCCAACAGGTGTCTAGCGGGGGTTCCTACGAGCAGTACTTC
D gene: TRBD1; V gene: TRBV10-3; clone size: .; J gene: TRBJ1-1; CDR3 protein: CAIRLTGEQNTEAFF; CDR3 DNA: TGTGCCATCAGGTTAACAGGGGAGCAGAACACTGAAGCTTTCTTT
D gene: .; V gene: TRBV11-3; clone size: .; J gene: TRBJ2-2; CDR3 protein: CASSLLTGELFF; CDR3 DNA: TGTGCCAGCAGCTTACTGACCGGGGAGCTGTTTTTT